A single T cell receptor beta chain is shown here with its context. This specimen belongs to a study of beta chain features in type 1 diabetes. The isolated RNA, all of it, was reverse transcribed, so expressed TCRB transcripts were what got sequenced. Measured with immunoSEQ multiplex PCR; TCRdb has only the in-frame clones, and not every one. This repertoire shows about 260,000 clones, 68% found once; its top ten account for around 0.05%. There are 18 residues in the CDR3. Germline CDR1 is SGHRS and CDR2 is YFSETQ. Trimming removed 2 bases at V and 0 bases at J, with 18 bases between. One heparinised blood draw averaging around 0.12 L was given by each donor.

This chain connects TRBV5-1 to TRBJ2-1, with a possible D match to TRBD1 (5 bases). The specimen was naive CD4+ T cells from blood. The sequence came from a man aged 25 to 40 in good health. The CDR3 protein is CASSLMGQVLSSYNEQFF. CDR3 sequence (DNA): TGCGCCAGCAGCTTAATGGGGCAAGTCCTCAGCTCCTACAATGAGCAGTTCTTC.